The following is a T cell receptor (beta chain) sequence with its context. Its antigen remains unidentified. The data derive from a study of radiotherapy plus CTLA-4 blockade in lung cancer. Study information: Disease control was present in under 35% of patients, and objective responses in more than 15%. The study's findings and limits: Expansion in blood of tumor-derived TCR clones was seen after radiotherapy plus ipilimumab.

Data came from immunoSEQ multiplex PCR; TCRdb stores just in-frame clones and leaves some out. The sample yields 50,000 to 65,000 clones, 65% to 80% seen once. J gave up 3 bases and V 4 bases, and 8 bases lay outside the gene matches. Germline V CDR1 and CDR2: SGHRS, YFSETQ. CDR3 length: 15 residues. The source is a human donor with non-small cell lung cancer whose response to radiotherapy plus ipilimumab could not be evaluated. Sequencing used peripheral blood, obtained from a patient treated with radiotherapy plus ipilimumab. This chain uses TRBV5-1 with TRBJ2-7; the match to TRBD1 covers 9 bases. The CDR3 DNA sequence: TGCGCCAGCAGCCCGATCGACAGGGGGGGCTACGAGCAGTACTTC. Translating gives CASSPIDRGGYEQYF.